The table lists the clone carrying this TCR beta chain with a count of one. This table comes from immunoSEQ multiplex PCR, and its TCRdb copy is limited to in-frame clones, with some not included. The sample shows 56,000 or so clones, 90% to 95% of them seen only once. The data were obtained in a study of technical replicates of blood from a handful of donors. With 5 bases removed from V and 7 bases from J, the gap between germline ends came to 19 bases. This CDR3 is 15 amino acids long. In germline, CDR1 is SGHRS, CDR2 YFSETQ. Source material: PBMCs. The receptor was isolated from a human donor in good health. Some clones in this sample may be carry-over from other donors' samples. V usage is TRBV5-1 and J usage is TRBJ2-1; D uncertain. The DNA for the CDR3 is TGCGCCAGCAGTCGACTCCTCACCGGCCCTAATGAGCAGTTCTTC. It translates to CASSRLLTGPNEQFF. The full variable domain, completed using reference TRBV5-1 and TRBJ2-1, is KAGVTQTPRYLIKTRGQQVTLSCSPISGHRSVSWYQQTPGQGLQFLFEYFSETQRNKGNFPGRFSGRQFSNSRSEMNVSTLELGDSALYLCASSRLLTGPNEQFFGPGTRLTVL.